This T cell receptor (beta chain) was profiled in a study of T cell repertoires in cytomegalovirus infection. Overall study: The study used recently identified HLA-C-restricted and well-studied HLA-B-restricted CMV epitopes. Matching HLA type and CMV infection were both indicated by public TCR beta signatures.

Of note for this clonotype: Its antigen is not identified.

TCRdb processed the reads anew with MiXCR; each CDR3 protein has one entry. The sample includes 370,000 or so distinct CDR3 sequences, 34% of them seen just once. Study-wide findings and caveats: Summed public TCR beta family frequency identified CMV carriers bearing the relevant HLA. Clonotype analysis showed dominance of the ex vivo response by HLA-C-restricted CMV-specific TCR beta clonotypes.

The CDR3 contains 16 residues. In germline, CDR1 is SGHDN, CDR2 FVKESK. V lost 0 bases, J lost 2 bases, and 12 bases lay in between. Specimen: cultured PBMCs, collected from culture after CMV antigen stimulation. The source is a human donor in good health (CMV status not recorded). Some clones in this sample may be carry-over from other donors' samples. V and J are TRBV14 and TRBJ2-3; D is ambiguous. The chain's CDR3 is CASSQDVSGHTDTQYF. The CDR3 coding sequence is TGTGCCAGCAGCCAAGATGTGTCCGGCCACACAGATACGCAGTATTTT.